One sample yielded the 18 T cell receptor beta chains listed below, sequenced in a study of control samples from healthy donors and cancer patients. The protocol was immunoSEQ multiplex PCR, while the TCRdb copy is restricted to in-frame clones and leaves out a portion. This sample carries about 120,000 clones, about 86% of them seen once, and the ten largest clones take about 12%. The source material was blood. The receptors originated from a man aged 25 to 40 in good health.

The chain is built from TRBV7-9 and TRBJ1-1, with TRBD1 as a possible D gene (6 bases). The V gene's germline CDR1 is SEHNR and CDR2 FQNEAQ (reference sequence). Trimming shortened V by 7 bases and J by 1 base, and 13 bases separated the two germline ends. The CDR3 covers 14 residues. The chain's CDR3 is CASNSGARNTEAFF. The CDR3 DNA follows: TGTGCCAGCAACTCGGGGGCGCGGAACACTGAAGCTTTCTTT.

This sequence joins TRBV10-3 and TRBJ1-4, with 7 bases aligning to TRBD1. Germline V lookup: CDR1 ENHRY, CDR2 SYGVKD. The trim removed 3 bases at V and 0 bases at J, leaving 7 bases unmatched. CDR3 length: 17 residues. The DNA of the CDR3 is TGTGCCATCAGTGATGGGGACAGTGTTTCAACTAATGAAAAACTGTTTTTT. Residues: CAISDGDSVSTNEKLFF.

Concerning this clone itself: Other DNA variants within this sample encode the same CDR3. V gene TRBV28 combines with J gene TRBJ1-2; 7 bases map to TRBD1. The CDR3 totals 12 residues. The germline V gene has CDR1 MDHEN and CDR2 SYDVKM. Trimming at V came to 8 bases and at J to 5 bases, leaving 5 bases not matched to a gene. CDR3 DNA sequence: TGTGCCAGCGTCGTACAGGGGTATGGCTACACCTTC. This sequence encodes CASVVQGYGYTF.

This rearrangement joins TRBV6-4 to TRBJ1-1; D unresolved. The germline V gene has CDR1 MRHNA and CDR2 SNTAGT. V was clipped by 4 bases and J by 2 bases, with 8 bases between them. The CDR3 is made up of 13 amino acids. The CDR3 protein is CASSAQVNTEAFF. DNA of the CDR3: TGTGCCAGCAGTGCTCAGGTTAACACTGAAGCTTTCTTT.

The CDR3 nucleotides are TGCGCCAGCAGCCAAGGGAGGGGGGGACCGGGGGAAGGCTACACCTTC. Its translation is CASSQGRGGPGEGYTF. The chain combines TRBV4-1 with TRBJ1-2; tentative D call: TRBD1 (6 bases). Germline CDR1 MGHRA, CDR2 YSYEKL. V gave up 1 base and J gave up 8 bases, with 20 bases separating them. The CDR3 has 16 residues.

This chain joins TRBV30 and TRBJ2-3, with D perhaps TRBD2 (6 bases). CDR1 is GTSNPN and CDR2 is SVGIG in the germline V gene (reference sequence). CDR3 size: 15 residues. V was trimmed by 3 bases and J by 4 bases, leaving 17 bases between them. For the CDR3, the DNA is TGTGCCTGGAGCGGAGGGACCCCCGGGCCAGATACGCAGTATTTT. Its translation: CAWSGGTPGPDTQYF.

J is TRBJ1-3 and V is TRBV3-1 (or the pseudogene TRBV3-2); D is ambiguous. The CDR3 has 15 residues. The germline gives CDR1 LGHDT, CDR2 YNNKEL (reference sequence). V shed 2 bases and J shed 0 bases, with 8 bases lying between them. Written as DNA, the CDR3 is TGTGCCAGCAGCCAATCCCCGAGCTCTGGAAACACCATATATTTT. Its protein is CASSQSPSSGNTIYF.

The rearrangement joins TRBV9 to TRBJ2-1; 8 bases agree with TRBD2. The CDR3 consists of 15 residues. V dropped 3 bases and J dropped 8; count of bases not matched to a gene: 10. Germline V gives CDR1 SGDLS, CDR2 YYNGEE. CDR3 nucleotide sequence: TGTGCCAGCAGCGCCTCGGGGGGGCCTGGAGATGAGCAGTTCTTC. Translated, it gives CASSASGGPGDEQFF.

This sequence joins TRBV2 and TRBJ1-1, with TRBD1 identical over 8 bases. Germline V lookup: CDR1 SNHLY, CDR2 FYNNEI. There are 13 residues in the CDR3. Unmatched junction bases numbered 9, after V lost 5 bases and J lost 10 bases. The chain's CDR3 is CASSRQGKSSAFF. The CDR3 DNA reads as TGTGCCAGCAGTCGACAGGGGAAGAGTTCAGCTTTCTTT. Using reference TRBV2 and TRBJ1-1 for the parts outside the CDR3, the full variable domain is EPEVTQTPSHQVTQMGQEVILRCVPISNHLYFYWYRQILGQKVEFLVSFYNNEISEKSEIFDDQFSVERPDGSNFTLKIRSTKLEDSAMYFCASSRQGKSSAFFGQGTRLTVV.

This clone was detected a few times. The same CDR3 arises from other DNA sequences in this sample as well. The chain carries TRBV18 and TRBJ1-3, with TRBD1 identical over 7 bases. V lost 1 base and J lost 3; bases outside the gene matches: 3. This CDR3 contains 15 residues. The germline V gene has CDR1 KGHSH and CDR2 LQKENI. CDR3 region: CASSPRDSSGNTIYF. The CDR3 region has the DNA TGTGCCAGCTCACCACGGGACAGTAGTGGAAACACCATATATTTT.

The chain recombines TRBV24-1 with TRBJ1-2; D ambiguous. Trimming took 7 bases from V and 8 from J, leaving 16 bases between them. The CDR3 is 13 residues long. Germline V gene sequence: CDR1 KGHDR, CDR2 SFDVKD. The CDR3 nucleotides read TGTGCCACCAGCCAAGGGCCTTCGGGAGGCTACACCTTC. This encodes CATSQGPSGGYTF.

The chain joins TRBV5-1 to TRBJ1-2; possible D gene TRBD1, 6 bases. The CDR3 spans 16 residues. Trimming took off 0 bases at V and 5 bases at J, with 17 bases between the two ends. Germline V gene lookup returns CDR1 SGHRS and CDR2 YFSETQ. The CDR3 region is CASSLEVRGQGYGYTF. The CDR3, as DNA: TGCGCCAGCAGCTTGGAGGTTAGAGGGCAGGGGTATGGCTACACCTTC.

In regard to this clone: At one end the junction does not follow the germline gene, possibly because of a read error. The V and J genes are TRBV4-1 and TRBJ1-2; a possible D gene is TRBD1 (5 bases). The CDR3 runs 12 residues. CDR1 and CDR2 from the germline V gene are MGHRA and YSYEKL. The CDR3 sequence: CAGSHSGTGYTF. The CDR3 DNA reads TGCGCCGGCAGCCATTCCGGGACCGGCTACACCTTC.

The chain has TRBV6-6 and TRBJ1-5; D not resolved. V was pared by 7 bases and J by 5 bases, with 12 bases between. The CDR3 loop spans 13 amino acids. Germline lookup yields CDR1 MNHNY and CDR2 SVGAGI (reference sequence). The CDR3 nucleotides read TGTGCCAGCATTGACCAGGCTGATCAGCCCCAGCATTTT. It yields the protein CASIDQADQPQHF.

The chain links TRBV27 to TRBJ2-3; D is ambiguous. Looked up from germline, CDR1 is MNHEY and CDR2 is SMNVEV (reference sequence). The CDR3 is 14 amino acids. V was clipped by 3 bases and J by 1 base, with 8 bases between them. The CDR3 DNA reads TGTGCCAGCAGTTTGTATAGGGGCACAGATACGCAGTATTTT. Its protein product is CASSLYRGTDTQYF.

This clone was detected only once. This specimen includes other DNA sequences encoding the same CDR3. The CDR3 loop is CASSLGGSNQPQHF. For the CDR3, the DNA is TGTGCCAGCAGTTTAGGGGGGAGCAATCAGCCCCAGCATTTT. The chain couples TRBV27 to TRBJ1-5, with D possibly TRBD1 on 5 matching bases. V was trimmed by 2 bases and J by 1 base, leaving 6 bases between them. Germline CDR1 is MNHEY and CDR2 is SMNVEV (reference sequence). The CDR3 length is 14 residues.

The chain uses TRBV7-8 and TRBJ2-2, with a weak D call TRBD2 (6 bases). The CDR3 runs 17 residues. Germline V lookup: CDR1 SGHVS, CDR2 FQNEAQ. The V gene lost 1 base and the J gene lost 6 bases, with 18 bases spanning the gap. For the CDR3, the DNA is TGTGCCAGCAGCTTAGTAAGCGGGCCCTCTAGGGCCGGGGAGCTGTTTTTT. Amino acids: CASSLVSGPSRAGELFF.

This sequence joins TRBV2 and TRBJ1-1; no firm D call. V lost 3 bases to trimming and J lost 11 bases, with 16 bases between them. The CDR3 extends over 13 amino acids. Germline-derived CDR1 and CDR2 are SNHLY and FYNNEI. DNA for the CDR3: TGTGCCAGCAGTGAGGGTGGGCAGATCCGTGCTTTCTTT. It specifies CASSEGGQIRAFF.